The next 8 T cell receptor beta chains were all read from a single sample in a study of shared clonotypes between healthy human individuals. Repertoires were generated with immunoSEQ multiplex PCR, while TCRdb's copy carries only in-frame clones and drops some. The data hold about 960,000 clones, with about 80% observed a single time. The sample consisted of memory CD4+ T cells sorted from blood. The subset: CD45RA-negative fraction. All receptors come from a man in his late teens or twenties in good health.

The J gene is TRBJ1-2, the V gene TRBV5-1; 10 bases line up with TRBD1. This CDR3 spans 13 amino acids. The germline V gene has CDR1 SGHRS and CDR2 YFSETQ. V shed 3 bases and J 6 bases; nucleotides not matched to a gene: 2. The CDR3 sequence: CASSWGQGNGYTF. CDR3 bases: TGCGCCAGCAGCTGGGGACAGGGGAATGGCTACACCTTC.

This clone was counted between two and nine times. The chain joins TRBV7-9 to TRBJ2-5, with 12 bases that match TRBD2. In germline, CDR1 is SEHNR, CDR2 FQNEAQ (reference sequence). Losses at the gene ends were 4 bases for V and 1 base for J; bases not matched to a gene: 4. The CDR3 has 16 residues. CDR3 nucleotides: TGTGCCAGCAGCTCCACTAGCGGGAGGACCCAAGAGACCCAGTACTTC. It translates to CASSSTSGRTQETQYF. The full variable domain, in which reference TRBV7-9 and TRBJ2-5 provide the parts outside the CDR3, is DTGVSQNPRHKITKRGQNVTFRCDPISEHNRLYWYRQTLGQGPEFLTYFQNEAQLEKSRLLSDRFSAERPKGSFSTLEIQRTEQGDSAMYLCASSSTSGRTQETQYFGPGTRLLVL.

The CDR3 sequence is CASSKSMNTEAFF. The CDR3 coding sequence is TGTGCCAGCAGCAAGAGCATGAACACTGAAGCTTTCTTT. J is TRBJ1-1 and V is TRBV7-9; no definite D call. Germline lookup yields CDR1 SEHNR and CDR2 FQNEAQ (reference sequence). This CDR3 region has 13 residues. V was cut by 5 bases and J by 0 bases, with 7 bases left in between.

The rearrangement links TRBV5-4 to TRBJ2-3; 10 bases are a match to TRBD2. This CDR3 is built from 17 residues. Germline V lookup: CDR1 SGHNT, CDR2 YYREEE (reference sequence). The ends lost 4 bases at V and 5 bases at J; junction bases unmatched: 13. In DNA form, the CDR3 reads TGTGCCAGCAGCCAAGGCCTCGGACTAGCGGAGGTAGATACGCAGTATTTT. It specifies CASSQGLGLAEVDTQYF.

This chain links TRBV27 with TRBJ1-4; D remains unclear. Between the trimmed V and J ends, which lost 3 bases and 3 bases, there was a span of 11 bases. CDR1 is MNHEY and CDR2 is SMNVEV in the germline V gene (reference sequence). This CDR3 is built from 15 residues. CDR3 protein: CASSLNWQSNEKLFF. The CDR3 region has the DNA TGTGCCAGCAGTTTGAACTGGCAGTCTAATGAAAAACTGTTTTTT.

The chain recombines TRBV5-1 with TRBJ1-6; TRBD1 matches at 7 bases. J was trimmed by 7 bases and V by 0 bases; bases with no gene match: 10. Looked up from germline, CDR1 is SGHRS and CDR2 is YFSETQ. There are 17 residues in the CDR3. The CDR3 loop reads CASSLGTLSGGNSPLHF. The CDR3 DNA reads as TGCGCCAGCAGCTTGGGGACCCTTTCAGGGGGGAATTCACCCCTCCACTTT. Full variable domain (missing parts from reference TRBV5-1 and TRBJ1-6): KAGVTQTPRYLIKTRGQQVTLSCSPISGHRSVSWYQQTPGQGLQFLFEYFSETQRNKGNFPGRFSGRQFSNSRSEMNVSTLELGDSALYLCASSLGTLSGGNSPLHFGNGTRLTVT.

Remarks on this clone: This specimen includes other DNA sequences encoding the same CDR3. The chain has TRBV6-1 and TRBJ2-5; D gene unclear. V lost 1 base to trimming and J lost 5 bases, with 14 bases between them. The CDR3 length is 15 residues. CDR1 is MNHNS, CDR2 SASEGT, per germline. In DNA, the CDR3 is TGTGCCAGCAGTGAAGTCGCGGCAGGCCAGGAGACCCAGTACTTC. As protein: CASSEVAAGQETQYF.

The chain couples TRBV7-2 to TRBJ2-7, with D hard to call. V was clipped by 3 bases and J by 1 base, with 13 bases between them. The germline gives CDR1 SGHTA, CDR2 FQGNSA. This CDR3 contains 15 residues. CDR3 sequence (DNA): TGTGCCAGCAGCTTGAGTTGGAGTGTGTCCTACGAGCAGTACTTC. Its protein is CASSLSWSVSYEQYF. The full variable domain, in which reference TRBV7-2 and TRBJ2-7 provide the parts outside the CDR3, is GAGVSQSPSNKVTEKGKDVELRCDPISGHTALYWYRQSLGQGLEFLIYFQGNSAPDKSGLPSDRFSAERTGGSVSTLTIQRTQQEDSAVYLCASSLSWSVSYEQYFGPGTRLTVT.